This TCR beta chain appears in the sequencing data of a study of OX40 agonist ivuxolimab in advanced cancers. About the study: Patients were dosed intravenously with ivuxolimab at 0.01 to 10 mg/kg every 2 weeks.

Only in-frame clones appear in the TCRdb table, and some are missing; sequencing was by immunoSEQ multiplex PCR. The table shows some 60,000 clones, with about 89% occurring only once. The CDR3 runs 14 residues. The TCR sequence derives from an adult with an advanced solid tumor such as melanoma, head and neck, liver or kidney cancer. The material was CD4+ or CD8+ T cells sorted from blood, obtained in a trial of the OX40 agonist ivuxolimab. The V and J genes are TRBV21-1 and TRBJ2-7; the table's TRBD1 call for D was not verified on the DNA. TRBV21-1 corresponds to a pseudogene. The CDR3, as DNA: TGTGCCAGCAGTTTAAGGGCGGGACAGACCGAGCAGTACTTC. Translated: CASSLRAGQTEQYF.